This T cell receptor beta chain was recorded in a study of Graves' ophthalmopathy and Graves' hyperthyroidism (dated by TCRdb to the late 2010s). A note on the overall study: Peripheral blood was collected before any treatment was given, at the time of initial diagnosis. The study used TCR beta repertoire signatures to distinguish Graves' ophthalmopathy from Graves' hyperthyroidism and to predict progression to ophthalmopathy. In total, 135 blood samples were TCR-sequenced: fewer than 50 ophthalmopathy, over 70 hyperthyroidism and some 17 hyperthyroidism-to-ophthalmopathy patients. To explore V-J signatures distinguishing ophthalmopathy from hyperthyroidism, a discovery set of about 99 patients (roughly 45 ophthalmopathy, around 55 stable hyperthyroidism) was enrolled. An independent validation cohort was composed of fewer than 20 hyperthyroidism patients and some 16 patients who later progressed from hyperthyroidism to ophthalmopathy. In several hyperthyroidism patients, the T-cell repertoires found in thyroid tissue were compared with those found in blood. Following sample collection, hyperthyroidism patients were given methimazole at a starting dose of 30 mg daily, and ophthalmopathy patients were given high-dose intravenous methylprednisolone.

Findings and caveats that apply to the study as a whole: Sample size was not statistically predetermined, and group allocation was not concealed from the investigators. The 13-signature model separated ophthalmopathy from stable hyperthyroidism with approximately 90% sensitivity and almost 84% specificity in cross-validation, and 80%/75% in the test set. In validation, the model predicted ophthalmopathy progression with nearly 71% sensitivity and less than 80% specificity; around twelve predicted patients were CT-confirmed with GO in a median of around 6 months. Among expanded thyroid clonotypes with frequency above 0.001, most also showed up in blood, which suggests that blood repertoires may reflect the thyroid immune response.

For repertoire sequencing, the TCR beta CDR3 regions were amplified from RNA transcripts. A first-round RT-PCR used HTBI primers with the Qiagen OneStep RT-PCR kit, followed by a second-round multiplex PCR, size selection and purification. Libraries were sequenced paired-end with 100 bp reads on an Illumina HiSeq2000. The original pipeline was this. SOAPnuke was used for read processing, and reads with adapters, uncalled bases, a mean Phred below 15, or no exact constant-primer or identifier match were discarded. High-quality paired reads were merged with COPE v1.2.5. Each unique nucleotide sequence was treated as a clonotype, and MiTCR v1.1 was used to align the clonotypes to the IMGT TRB V, D and J references. The analysis was limited to V-J combinations with a frequency above 0.0001, which together covered over 99% of the repertoires. For each V-J combination, a TCR clonal expansion and chaos score was defined as the ratio of F50 clonal expansion to chaos observed in the TCRdist matrix. Welch's t-statistics and random forest were used to narrow the features down to about twelve V-J combinations, which were then fed into a naive Bayes classifier. The Morisita-Horn index was used to measure how similar the thyroid and blood repertoires were. The public reads were run again by TCRdb, first through fastp at Q25 and then through MiXCR, and only productive beta chains were kept. Rows matching on CDR3 protein sequence are summarized as one entry with the most common DNA and genes. These V and J calls are TCRdb output, not the study's own analysis. A total of under 400,000 distinct CDR3 sequences appear in this sample, 15% to 20% of them only once. Roughly an eighth of the sample is in the top ten clones.

Ophthalmopathy patients had moderately to severely active disease, Clinical Activity Score of at least 3, NOSPECS grade of at least 4, and disease duration under 3 months. Patients were excluded if they had other autoimmune diseases, uncontrolled infections, pregnancy or lactation. Clinical symptoms, serum thyroxine, TRAb, thyroid ultrasound and orbital computed tomography were used for diagnosis. Ficoll-Paque density gradient centrifugation was used to isolate PBMCs from about 9.4 ml of fresh peripheral blood. Total RNA was extracted with Trizol reagent and quality-checked on an Agilent 2100 Bioanalyzer. This clonotype was detected ten times or more. Its antigen is currently not known. No per-base quality is available; no much larger clone lies one base away. The germline V gene sets CDR1 to MDHEN and CDR2 to SYDVKM. From the cysteine up to the phenylalanine, the CDR3 has a length of 13 residues. CDR3 DNA only is kept here, 39 bases in frame from base 1. The V and J ends are trimmed by 4 bases and 2 bases, leaving 8 bases between them.

The sequencing input was peripheral blood. The chain employs TRBV28 and TRBJ2-5; a confident D gene designation cannot be given. The sequence came from an adult man with Graves' ophthalmopathy. The sequence in DNA is TGTGCCAGCAGTTCGGGTGGGCAAGAGACCCAGTACTTC. The encoded protein is CASSSGGQETQYF.